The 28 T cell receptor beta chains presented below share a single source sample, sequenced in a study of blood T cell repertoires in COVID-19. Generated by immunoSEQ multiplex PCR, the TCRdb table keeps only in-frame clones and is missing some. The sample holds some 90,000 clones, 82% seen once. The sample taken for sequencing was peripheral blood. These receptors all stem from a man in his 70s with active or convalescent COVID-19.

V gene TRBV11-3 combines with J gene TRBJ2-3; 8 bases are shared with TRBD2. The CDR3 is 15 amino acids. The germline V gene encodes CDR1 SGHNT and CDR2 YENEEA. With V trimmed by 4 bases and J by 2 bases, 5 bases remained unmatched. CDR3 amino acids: CASSSEGLVTDTQYF. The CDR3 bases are TGTGCCAGCAGCTCAGAGGGACTAGTCACAGATACGCAGTATTTT.

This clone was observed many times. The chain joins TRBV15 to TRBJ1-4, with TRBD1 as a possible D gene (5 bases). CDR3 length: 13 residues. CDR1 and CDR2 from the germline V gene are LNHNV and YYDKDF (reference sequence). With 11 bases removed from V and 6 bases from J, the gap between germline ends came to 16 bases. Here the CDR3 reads CASEGAEDEKLFF. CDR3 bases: TGTGCCTCAGAAGGGGCCGAGGATGAAAAACTGTTTTTT.

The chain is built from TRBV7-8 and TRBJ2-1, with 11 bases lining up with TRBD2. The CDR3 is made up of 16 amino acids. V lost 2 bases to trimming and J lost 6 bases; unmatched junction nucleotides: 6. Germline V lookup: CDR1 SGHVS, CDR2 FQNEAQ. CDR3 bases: TGTGCCAGCAGCTTAAATAGCGGGGGGGCTTTCAATGAGCAGTTCTTC. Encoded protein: CASSLNSGGAFNEQFF.

The CDR3 reads CASGGSTDTQYF. CDR3 bases: TGTGCCAGCGGCGGATCTACAGATACGCAGTATTTT. The rearrangement joins TRBV3-1 (or the pseudogene TRBV3-2) to TRBJ2-3, with D uncertain. CDR1 LGHDT and CDR2 YNNKEL come from the germline V gene (reference sequence). Trimming removed 8 bases at V and 3 bases at J, with 9 bases between. CDR3 length equals 12 residues.

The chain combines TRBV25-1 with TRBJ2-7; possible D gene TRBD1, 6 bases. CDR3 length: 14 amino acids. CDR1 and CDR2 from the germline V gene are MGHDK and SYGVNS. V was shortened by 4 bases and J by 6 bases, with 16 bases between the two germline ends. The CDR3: CASSAAGVIREQYF. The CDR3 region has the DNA TGTGCCAGCAGTGCTGCAGGGGTAATACGCGAGCAGTACTTC.

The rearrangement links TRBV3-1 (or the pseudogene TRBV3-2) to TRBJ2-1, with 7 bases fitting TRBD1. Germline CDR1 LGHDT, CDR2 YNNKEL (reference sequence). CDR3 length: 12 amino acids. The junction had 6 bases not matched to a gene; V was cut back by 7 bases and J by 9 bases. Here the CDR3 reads CASNRGVGEQFF. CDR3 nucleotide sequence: TGTGCCAGCAACAGGGGAGTGGGTGAGCAGTTCTTC.

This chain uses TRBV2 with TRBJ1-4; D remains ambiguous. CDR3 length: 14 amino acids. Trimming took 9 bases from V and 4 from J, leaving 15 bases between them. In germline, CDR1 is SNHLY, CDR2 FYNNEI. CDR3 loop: CASAGVRLNEKLFF. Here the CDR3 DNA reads TGTGCCAGTGCCGGGGTCCGCCTTAATGAAAAACTGTTTTTT. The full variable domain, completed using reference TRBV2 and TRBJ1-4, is EPEVTQTPSHQVTQMGQEVILRCVPISNHLYFYWYRQILGQKVEFLVSFYNNEISEKSEIFDDQFSVERPDGSNFTLKIRSTKLEDSAMYFCASAGVRLNEKLFFGSGTQLSVL.

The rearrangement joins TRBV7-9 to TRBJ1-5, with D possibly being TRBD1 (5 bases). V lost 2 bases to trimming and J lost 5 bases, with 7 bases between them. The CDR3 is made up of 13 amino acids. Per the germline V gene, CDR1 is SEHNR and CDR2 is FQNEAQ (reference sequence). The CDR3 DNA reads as TGTGCCAGCAGCTTACAGGGTGATCAGCCCCAGCATTTT. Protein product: CASSLQGDQPQHF.

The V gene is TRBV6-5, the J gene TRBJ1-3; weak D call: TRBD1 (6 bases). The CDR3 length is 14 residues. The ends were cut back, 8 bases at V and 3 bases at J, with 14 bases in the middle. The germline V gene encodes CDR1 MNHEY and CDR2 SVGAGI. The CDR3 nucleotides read TGTGCCAGCCTTCAGGGGTGGGGTGGAAACACCATATATTTT. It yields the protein CASLQGWGGNTIYF.

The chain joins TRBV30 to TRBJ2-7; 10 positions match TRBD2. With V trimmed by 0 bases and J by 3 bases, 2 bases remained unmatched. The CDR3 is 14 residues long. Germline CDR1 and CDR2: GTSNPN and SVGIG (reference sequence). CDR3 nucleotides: TGTGCCTGGAGTGTCACTAGCGGGATCTACGAGCAGTACTTC. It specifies CAWSVTSGIYEQYF.

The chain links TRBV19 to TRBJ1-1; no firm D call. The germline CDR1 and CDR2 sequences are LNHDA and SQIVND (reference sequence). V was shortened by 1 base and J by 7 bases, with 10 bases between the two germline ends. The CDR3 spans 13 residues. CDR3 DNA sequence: TGTGCCAGTAGTATAGGTACGGGGAGTGAAGCTTTCTTT. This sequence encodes CASSIGTGSEAFF.

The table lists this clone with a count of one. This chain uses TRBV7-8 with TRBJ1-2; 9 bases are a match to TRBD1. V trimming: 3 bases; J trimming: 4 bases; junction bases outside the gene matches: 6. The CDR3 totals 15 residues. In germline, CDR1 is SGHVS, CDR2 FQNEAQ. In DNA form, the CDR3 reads TGTGCCAGCAGCTTCCCGGGACAGGGATCCTATGGCTACACCTTC. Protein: CASSFPGQGSYGYTF.

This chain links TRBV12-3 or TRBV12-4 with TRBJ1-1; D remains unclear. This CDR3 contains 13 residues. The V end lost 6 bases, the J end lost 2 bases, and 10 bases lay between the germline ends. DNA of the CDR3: TGTGCCAGCAGGCGGAAAGTCAACACTGAAGCTTTCTTT. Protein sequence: CASRRKVNTEAFF.

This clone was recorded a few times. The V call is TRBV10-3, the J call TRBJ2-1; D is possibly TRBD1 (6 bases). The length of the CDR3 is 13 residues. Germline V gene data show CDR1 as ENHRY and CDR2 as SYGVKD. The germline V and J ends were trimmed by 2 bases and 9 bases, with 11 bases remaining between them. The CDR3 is CAISEKQGPEQFF. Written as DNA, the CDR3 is TGTGCCATCAGTGAGAAGCAGGGGCCTGAGCAGTTCTTC.

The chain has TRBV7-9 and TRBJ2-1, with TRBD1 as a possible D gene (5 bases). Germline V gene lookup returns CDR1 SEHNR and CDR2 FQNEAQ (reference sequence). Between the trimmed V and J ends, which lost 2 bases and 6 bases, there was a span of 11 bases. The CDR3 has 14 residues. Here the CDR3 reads CASSLTQGVNEQFF. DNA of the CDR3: TGTGCCAGCAGCTTAACCCAGGGTGTCAATGAGCAGTTCTTC.

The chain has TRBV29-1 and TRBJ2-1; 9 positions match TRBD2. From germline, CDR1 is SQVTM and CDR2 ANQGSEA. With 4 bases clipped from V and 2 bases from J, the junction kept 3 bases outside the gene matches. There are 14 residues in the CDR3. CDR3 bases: TGCAGCGTTGCTATAGCGGGGGCCTACAATGAGCAGTTCTTC. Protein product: CSVAIAGAYNEQFF.

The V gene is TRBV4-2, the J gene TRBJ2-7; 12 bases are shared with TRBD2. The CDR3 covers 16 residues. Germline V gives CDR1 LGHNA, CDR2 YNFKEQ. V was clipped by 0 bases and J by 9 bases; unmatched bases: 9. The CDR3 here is CASSQDLASGGVGQYF. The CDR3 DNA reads TGTGCCAGCAGCCAAGATCTGGCTAGCGGGGGGGTAGGGCAGTACTTC.

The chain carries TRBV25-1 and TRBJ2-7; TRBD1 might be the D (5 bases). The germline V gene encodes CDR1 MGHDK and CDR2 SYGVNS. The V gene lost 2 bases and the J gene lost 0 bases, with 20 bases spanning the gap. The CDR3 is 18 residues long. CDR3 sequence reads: CASSETYLQVSPSYEQYF. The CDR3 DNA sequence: TGTGCCAGCAGTGAAACCTACCTACAGGTATCACCCTCCTACGAGCAGTACTTC.

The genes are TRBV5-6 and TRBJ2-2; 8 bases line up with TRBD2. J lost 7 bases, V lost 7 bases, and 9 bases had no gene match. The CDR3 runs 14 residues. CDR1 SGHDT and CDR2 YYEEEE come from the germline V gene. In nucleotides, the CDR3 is TGTGCCAGCCAGGGACTAGGAGGGGTCGGGGAGCTGTTTTTT. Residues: CASQGLGGVGELFF. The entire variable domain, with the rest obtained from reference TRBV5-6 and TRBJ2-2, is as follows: DAGVTQSPTHLIKTRGQQVTLRCSPKSGHDTVSWYQQALGQGPQFIFQYYEEEERQRGNFPDRFSGHQFPNYSSELNVNALLLGDSALYLCASQGLGGVGELFFGEGSRLTVL.

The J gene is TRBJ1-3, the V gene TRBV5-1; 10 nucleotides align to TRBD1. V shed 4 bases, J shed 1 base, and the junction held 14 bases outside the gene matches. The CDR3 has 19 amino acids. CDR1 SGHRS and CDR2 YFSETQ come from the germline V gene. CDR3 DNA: TGCGCCAGCAGCACCAACTCCGGGACAGGGGCTTTTTCTGGAAACACCATATATTTT. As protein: CASSTNSGTGAFSGNTIYF.

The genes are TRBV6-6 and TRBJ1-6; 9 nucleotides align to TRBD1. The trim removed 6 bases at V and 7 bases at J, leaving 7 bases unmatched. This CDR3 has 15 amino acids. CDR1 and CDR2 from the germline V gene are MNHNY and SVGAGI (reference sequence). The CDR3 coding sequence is TGTGCCAGCAGGCCCGGGACAGGGACGAATTCACCCCTCCACTTT. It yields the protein CASRPGTGTNSPLHF.

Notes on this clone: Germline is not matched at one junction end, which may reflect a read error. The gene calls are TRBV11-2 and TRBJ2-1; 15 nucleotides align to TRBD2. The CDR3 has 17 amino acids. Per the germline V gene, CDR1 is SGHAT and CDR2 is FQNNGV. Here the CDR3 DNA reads TGTGCCAGCAGCCTGGGGACTAGCGGGGGGACAATGAATGGGCAGTTCTTC. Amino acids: CASSLGTSGGTMNGQFF.

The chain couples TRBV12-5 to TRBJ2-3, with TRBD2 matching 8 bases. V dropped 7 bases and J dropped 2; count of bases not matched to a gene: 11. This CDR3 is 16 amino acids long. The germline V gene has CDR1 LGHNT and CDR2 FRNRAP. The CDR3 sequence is CASAPGAGALTDTQYF. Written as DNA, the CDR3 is TGTGCTAGTGCTCCCGGAGCGGGGGCCCTCACAGATACGCAGTATTTT.

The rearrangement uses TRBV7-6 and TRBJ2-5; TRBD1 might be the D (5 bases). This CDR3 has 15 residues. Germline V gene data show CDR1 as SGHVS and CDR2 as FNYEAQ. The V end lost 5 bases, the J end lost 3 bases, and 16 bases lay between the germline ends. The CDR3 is CASSRSGAKEETQYF. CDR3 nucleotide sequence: TGTGCCAGCAGCCGGAGTGGGGCCAAGGAAGAGACCCAGTACTTC.

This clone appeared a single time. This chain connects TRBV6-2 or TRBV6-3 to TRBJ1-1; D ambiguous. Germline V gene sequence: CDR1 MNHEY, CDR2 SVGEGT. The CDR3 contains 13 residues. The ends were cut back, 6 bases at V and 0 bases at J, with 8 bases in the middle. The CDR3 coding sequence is TGTGCCAGCAGCAAAGACATGAACACTGAAGCTTTCTTT. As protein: CASSKDMNTEAFF.

CDR3 nucleotides: TGCGCCAGCGACCAAACGGGGGGCGCAGTGGATGGCTACACCTTC. This gives the protein CASDQTGGAVDGYTF. The J gene is TRBJ1-2, the V gene TRBV4-1; possible D gene TRBD1, 6 bases. The V gene lost 8 bases and the J gene lost 6 bases, with 22 bases spanning the gap. CDR3 length: 15 residues. The germline V gene has CDR1 MGHRA and CDR2 YSYEKL.

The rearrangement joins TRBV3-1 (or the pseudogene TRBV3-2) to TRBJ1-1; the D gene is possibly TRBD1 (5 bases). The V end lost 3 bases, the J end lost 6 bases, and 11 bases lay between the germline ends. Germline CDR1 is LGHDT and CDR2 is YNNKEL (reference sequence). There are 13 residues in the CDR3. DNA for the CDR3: TGTGCCAGCAGCCAGGCCACGGGGGCTGAAGCTTTCTTT. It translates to CASSQATGAEAFF.

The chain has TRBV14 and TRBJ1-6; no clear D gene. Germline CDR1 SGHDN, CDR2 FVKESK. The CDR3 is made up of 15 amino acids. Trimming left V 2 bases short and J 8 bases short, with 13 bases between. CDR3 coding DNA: TGTGCCAGCAGCCAAAGCCCCCGGACTTATTCACCCCTCCACTTT. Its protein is CASSQSPRTYSPLHF.